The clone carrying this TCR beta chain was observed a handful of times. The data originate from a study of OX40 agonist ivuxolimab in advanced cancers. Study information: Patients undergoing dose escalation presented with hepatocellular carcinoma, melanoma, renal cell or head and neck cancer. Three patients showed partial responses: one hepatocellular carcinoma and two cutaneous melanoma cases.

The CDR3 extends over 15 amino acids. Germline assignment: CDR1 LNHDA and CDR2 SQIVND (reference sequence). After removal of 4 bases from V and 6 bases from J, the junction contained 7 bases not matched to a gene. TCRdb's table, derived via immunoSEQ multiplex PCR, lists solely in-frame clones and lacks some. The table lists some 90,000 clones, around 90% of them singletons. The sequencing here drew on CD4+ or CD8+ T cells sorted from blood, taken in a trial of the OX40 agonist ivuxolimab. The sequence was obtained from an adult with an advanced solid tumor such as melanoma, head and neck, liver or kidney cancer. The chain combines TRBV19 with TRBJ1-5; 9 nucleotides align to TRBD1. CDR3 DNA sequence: TGTGCCAGTAGTACGGGACAGGGACTAGGTCAGCCCCAGCATTTT. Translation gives CASSTGQGLGQPQHF.